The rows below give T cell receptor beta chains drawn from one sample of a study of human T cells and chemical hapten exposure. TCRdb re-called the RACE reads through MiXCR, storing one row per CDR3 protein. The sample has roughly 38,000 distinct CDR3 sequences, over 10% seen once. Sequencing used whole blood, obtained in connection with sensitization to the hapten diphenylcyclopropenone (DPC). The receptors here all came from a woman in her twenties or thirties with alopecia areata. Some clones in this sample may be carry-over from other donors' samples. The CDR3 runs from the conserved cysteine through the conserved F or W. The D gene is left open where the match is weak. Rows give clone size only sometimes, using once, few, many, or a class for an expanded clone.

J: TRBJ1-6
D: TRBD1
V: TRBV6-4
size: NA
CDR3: CASRGQGMNSPLHF
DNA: TGTGCCAGCAGGGGACAGGGAATGAATTCACCCCTCCACTTT

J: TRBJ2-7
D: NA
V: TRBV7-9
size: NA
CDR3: CASSPASYEQYF
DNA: TGTGCCAGCAGCCCCGCATCCTACGAGCAGTACTTC

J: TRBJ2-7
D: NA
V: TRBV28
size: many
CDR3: CASNWGRPSYEQYF
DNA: TGTGCCAGCAATTGGGGGCGACCAAGCTACGAGCAGTACTTC

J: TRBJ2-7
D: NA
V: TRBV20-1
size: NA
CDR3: CSALFGPREQYF
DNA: TGCAGTGCTCTCTTTGGTCCCCGAGAGCAGTACTTC

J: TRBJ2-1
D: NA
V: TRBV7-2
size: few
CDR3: CASSLGASPYNEQFF
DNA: TGTGCCAGCAGCTTGGGGGCCTCCCCTTACAATGAGCAGTTCTTC

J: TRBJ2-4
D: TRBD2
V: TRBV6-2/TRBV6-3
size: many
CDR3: CASSYLAGGEFQYF
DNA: TGTGCCAGCAGTTATCTAGCGGGAGGAGAGTTTCAGTACTTC

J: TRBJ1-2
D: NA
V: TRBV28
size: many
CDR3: CACGDRGYGYTF
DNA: TGTGCCTGCGGAGACCGGGGGTATGGCTACACCTTC

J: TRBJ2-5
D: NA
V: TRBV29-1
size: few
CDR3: CSAQGGEETQYF
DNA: TGCAGCGCCCAGGGTGGAGAAGAGACCCAGTACTTC

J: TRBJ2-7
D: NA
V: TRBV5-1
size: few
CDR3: CASSRSTGYSYEQYF
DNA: TGCGCCAGCAGCCGCTCGACAGGATACTCCTACGAGCAGTACTTC

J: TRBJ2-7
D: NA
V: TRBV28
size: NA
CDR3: CASSFRLDYEQYF
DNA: TGTGCCAGCAGTTTCCGTCTTGACTACGAGCAGTACTTC

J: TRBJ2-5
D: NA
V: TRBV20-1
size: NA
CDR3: CSARRGETQYF
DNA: TGCAGTGCTAGAAGGGGAGAGACCCAGTACTTC

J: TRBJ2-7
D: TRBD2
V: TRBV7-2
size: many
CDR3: CASSPIAGAYEQYF
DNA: TGTGCCAGCAGCCCGATAGCGGGAGCCTACGAGCAGTACTTC

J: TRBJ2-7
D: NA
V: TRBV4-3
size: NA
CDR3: CASSQDGLSSYEQYF
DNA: TGCGCCAGCAGCCAAGACGGACTGTCCTCCTACGAGCAGTACTTC

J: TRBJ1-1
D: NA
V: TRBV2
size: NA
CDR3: CASSEGLEAFF
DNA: TGTGCCAGCAGTGAAGGGCTCGAAGCTTTCTTT

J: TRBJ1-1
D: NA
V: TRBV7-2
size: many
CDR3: CASSTQQATEAFF
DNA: TGTGCCAGCAGCACCCAACAGGCGACTGAAGCTTTCTTT

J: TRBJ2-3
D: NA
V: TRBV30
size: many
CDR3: CAWTRREGDTQYF
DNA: TGTGCCTGGACCCGACGCGAGGGAGATACGCAGTATTTT

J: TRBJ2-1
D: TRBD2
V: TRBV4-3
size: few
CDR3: CASSQEREGEEQFF
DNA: TGCGCCAGCAGCCAAGAACGGGAGGGGGAAGAGCAGTTCTTC

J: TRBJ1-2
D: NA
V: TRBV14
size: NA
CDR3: CASSQDRGIYGYTF
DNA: TGTGCCAGCAGCCAAGATCGGGGGATTTATGGCTACACCTTC

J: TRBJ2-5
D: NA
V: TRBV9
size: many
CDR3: CASGGLDQETQYF
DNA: TGTGCCAGCGGGGGCCTGGACCAAGAGACCCAGTACTTC

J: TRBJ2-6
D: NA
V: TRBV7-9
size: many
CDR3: CASSLDWNVLTF
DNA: TGTGCCAGCAGCTTGGACTGGAACGTCCTGACTTTC

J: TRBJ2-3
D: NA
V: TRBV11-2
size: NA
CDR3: CASSLERGEHTQYF
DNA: TGTGCCAGCAGCTTAGAGAGAGGGGAGCATACGCAGTATTTT

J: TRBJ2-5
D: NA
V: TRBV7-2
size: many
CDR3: CASTRKTGLQETQYF
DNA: TGTGCCAGCACCCGGAAAACAGGGCTCCAAGAGACCCAGTACTTC

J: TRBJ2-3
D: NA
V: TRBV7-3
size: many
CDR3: CASSPGLQLDTQYF
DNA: TGTGCCAGCAGCCCAGGACTGCAGCTAGATACGCAGTATTTT